The rows below give T cell receptor beta chains drawn from one sample of a study of beta chain features in type 1 diabetes. Clones were sequenced by immunoSEQ multiplex PCR, and TCRdb holds only the in-frame ones, with some missing. The table lists some 220,000 clones, approximately 10% of them singletons, with 1% to 1.5% in the top ten. Sequenced sample: central memory CD4+ T cells from blood. These receptors all stem from a man aged 18-30 years in good health. The CDR3 runs from the conserved cysteine through the conserved F or W. The order of the fields is D gene, V gene, J gene, clone size, CDR3 protein, CDR3 DNA. The D gene is left open where the match is weak. Size values are once, few and many counts, or a class for expanded clones, and some rows have none.

>TRBD2|TRBV4-2|TRBJ2-5|many
CASSPGTSVTQETQYF
TGTGCCAGCAGCCCCGGGACTAGCGTAACCCAAGAGACCCAGTACTTC
>TRBD1|TRBV14|TRBJ2-5|few
CASSSLQQGNQYF
TGTGCCAGCAGTTCCCTTCAACAGGGGAACCAGTACTTC
>.|TRBV9|TRBJ2-3|.
CASSSPPGGTDTQYF
TGTGCCAGCAGCAGCCCCCCTGGGGGCACAGATACGCAGTATTTT
>.|TRBV18|TRBJ2-7|.
CASSPMDSSYEQYF
TGTGCCAGCTCACCCATGGACAGCTCCTACGAGCAGTACTTC
>TRBD2|TRBV7-8|TRBJ2-1|many
CASSLFSREGDEQFF
TGTGCCAGCAGCTTATTCTCACGGGAGGGCGATGAGCAGTTCTTC
>TRBD1|TRBV19|TRBJ1-5|few
CASSIPGGIGQPQHF
TGTGCCAGTAGTATCCCAGGGGGCATAGGTCAGCCCCAGCATTTT
>.|TRBV4-1|TRBJ1-1|few
CASRQKGPPTNTEAFF
TGCGCCAGCAGGCAAAAGGGACCTCCCACGAACACTGAAGCTTTCTTT
>TRBD1|TRBV5-6|TRBJ1-2|.
CASSIRDRGRTYGYTF
TGTGCCAGCAGCATCCGGGACAGGGGCCGCACCTATGGCTACACCTTC
>.|TRBV30|TRBJ2-5|.
CAWNPTYMGETQYF
TGTGCCTGGAACCCGACATACATGGGAGAGACCCAGTACTTC
>.|TRBV14|TRBJ2-1|.
CASSRRGGGHNEQFF
TGTGCCAGCAGCCGACGGGGTGGGGGTCACAATGAGCAGTTCTTC
>.|TRBV2|TRBJ2-4|.
CASSVERGIQYF
TGTGCCAGCAGTGTGGAACGGGGCATTCAGTACTTC
>TRBD1|TRBV7-9|TRBJ2-1|many
CASSPLGAGQVDNEQFF
TGTGCCAGCAGCCCTCTCGGGGCCGGACAGGTAGACAATGAGCAGTTCTTC
>.|TRBV30|TRBJ2-2|few
CAWSATLGAGELFF
TGTGCCTGGAGTGCTACCCTTGGGGCCGGGGAGCTGTTTTTT
>.|TRBV5-1|TRBJ2-5|few
CASSLLSRETQYF
TGCGCCAGCAGCTTGCTGAGCCGAGAGACCCAGTACTTC
>.|TRBV7-2|TRBJ1-1|few
CASSLERNTEAFF
TGTGCCAGCAGCTTAGAGAGGAACACTGAAGCTTTCTTT
>.|TRBV7-9|TRBJ1-6|.
CASSLKENSPLHF
TGTGCCAGCAGCTTGAAGGAGAATTCACCCCTCCACTTT
>TRBD2|TRBV10-3|TRBJ2-7|.
CAISESLTSGYEQYF
TGTGCCATCAGTGAGTCGCTGACTAGCGGTTACGAGCAGTACTTC
>TRBD2|TRBV4-2|TRBJ2-3|.
CASSQPGTSGRAADTQYF
TGTGCCAGCAGCCAACCAGGGACTAGCGGGAGGGCCGCAGATACGCAGTATTTT
>.|TRBV5-1|TRBJ2-1|few
CASSLGSLQSGEQFF
TGCGCCAGCAGCTTGGGGTCGTTACAATCGGGAGAGCAGTTCTTC
>.|TRBV5-1|TRBJ2-3|.
CASSPAAGRDTQYF
TGCGCCAGCAGCCCCGCGGCGGGCAGAGATACGCAGTATTTT
>.|TRBV5-1|TRBJ2-3|.
CASSFITDTDTQYF
TGCGCCAGCAGCTTTATAACAGATACAGATACGCAGTATTTT
>.|TRBV30|TRBJ1-5|once
CAWAGRSNQPQHF
TGTGCCTGGGCCGGTAGGAGCAATCAGCCCCAGCATTTT
>TRBD1|TRBV5-6|TRBJ1-2|few
CASSPGTGSSSNYGYTF
TGTGCCAGCAGCCCCGGGACAGGGTCGTCGAGTAACTATGGCTACACCTTC
>.|TRBV14|TRBJ2-2|.
CASSHSRTRPTGELFF
TGTGCCAGCAGCCATTCCAGGACCCGCCCTACCGGGGAGCTGTTTTTT
>TRBD1|TRBV30|TRBJ1-2|.
CAWAVKTGGGYGYTF
TGTGCCTGGGCCGTCAAGACAGGGGGTGGCTATGGCTACACCTTC
>.|TRBV6-5|TRBJ2-7|few
CASSYLGTSEQYF
TGTGCCAGCAGTTACCTTGGGACTTCCGAGCAGTACTTC
>.|TRBV6-5|TRBJ2-1|.
CASSSWSSYNEQFF
TGTGCCAGCAGTTCATGGAGCTCCTACAATGAGCAGTTCTTC
>.|TRBV7-9|TRBJ1-1|few
CASSFQQGGTFF
TGTGCCAGCAGCTTCCAGCAGGGTGGGACTTTCTTT
>.|TRBV5-1|TRBJ2-7|few
CASSLDLQGDEQYF
TGCGCCAGCAGCTTAGACCTACAGGGCGACGAGCAGTACTTC
>.|TRBV30|TRBJ2-2|once
CAWSVYGSRTGELFF
TGTGCCTGGAGTGTGTACGGGAGTAGGACCGGGGAGCTGTTTTTT
>.|TRBV19|TRBJ2-3|few
CASSTRTERTDTQYF
TGTGCCAGTAGCACCCGGACGGAACGCACAGATACGCAGTATTTT
>TRBD2|TRBV6-1|TRBJ2-1|.
CASSEVHGRADEQFF
TGTGCCAGCAGTGAAGTACACGGGAGGGCTGATGAGCAGTTCTTC
>TRBD1|TRBV5-6|TRBJ2-2|.
CASSLLSDRARTGELFF
TGTGCCAGCAGCTTGTTATCCGACAGGGCGAGGACCGGGGAGCTGTTTTTT
>.|TRBV29-1|TRBJ2-3|few
CSVEGPGTDTQYF
TGCAGCGTTGAGGGGCCTGGCACAGATACGCAGTATTTT
>.|TRBV30|TRBJ1-5|.
CALSVNSNQPQHF
TGTGCCTTGAGTGTAAATAGCAATCAGCCCCAGCATTTT
>TRBD1|TRBV30|TRBJ1-2|few
CAWRAQGWRGYTF
TGTGCCTGGAGGGCACAGGGGTGGCGGGGCTACACCTTC
>.|TRBV9|TRBJ2-7|.
CASSVGQSSYEQYF
TGTGCCAGCAGCGTAGGCCAGTCTTCCTACGAGCAGTACTTC
>TRBD1|TRBV18|TRBJ2-2|.
CASSPPDQGATGELFF
TGTGCCAGCTCACCACCTGACCAGGGGGCGACCGGGGAGCTGTTTTTT
>TRBD2|TRBV7-9|TRBJ2-3|few
CASRLAGTDTQYF
TGTGCCAGCAGGCTAGCGGGCACAGATACGCAGTATTTT
>TRBD2|TRBV10-3|TRBJ2-1|few
CASKILAGGNEQFF
TGTGCCAGCAAGATACTAGCGGGAGGGAATGAGCAGTTCTTC
>.|TRBV7-9|TRBJ2-1|.
CASSFSTGNEQFF
TGTGCCAGCAGCTTTTCCACGGGGAATGAGCAGTTCTTC